This T cell receptor (beta chain) is drawn from a study of blood T cell repertoires in COVID-19. The CDR3 is 15 residues long. From germline, CDR1 is MGHDK and CDR2 SYGVNS. V gave up 4 bases and J gave up 2 bases, with 9 bases separating them. As processed by the authors: Estimation of nucleated cell counts relied on the amplification of reference gene primers. The protocol was immunoSEQ multiplex PCR, while the TCRdb copy is restricted to in-frame clones and leaves out a portion. V, J and clone size are taken as reported in that table, and D and trimming were inferred from the DNA itself. The table includes more than 300,000 clones, approximately 89% detected once.

This chain links TRBV25-1 with TRBJ2-6; the D is unclear. Specimen: PBMCs or T cells enriched from blood (not recorded which). The receptor was derived from a woman aged 40 to 49 who had been exposed to COVID-19. The CDR3, as DNA: TGTGCCAGCAGTGCGGCTAGAACTGGGGCCAACGTCCTGACTTTC. Its protein product is CASSAARTGANVLTF.